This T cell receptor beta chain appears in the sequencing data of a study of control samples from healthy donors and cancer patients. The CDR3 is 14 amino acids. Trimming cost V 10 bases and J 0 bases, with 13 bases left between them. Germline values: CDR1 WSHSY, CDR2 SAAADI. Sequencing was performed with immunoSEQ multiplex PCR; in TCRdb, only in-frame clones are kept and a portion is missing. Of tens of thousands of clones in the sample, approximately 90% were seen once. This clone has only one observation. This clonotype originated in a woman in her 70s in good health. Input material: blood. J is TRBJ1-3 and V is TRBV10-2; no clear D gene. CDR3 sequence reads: CATQALSSGNTIYF. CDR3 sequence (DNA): TGCGCCACCCAAGCCCTGTCCTCTGGAAACACCATATATTTT.